This paragraph reports one T cell receptor (beta chain). The table lists this clonotype with a few counts. Its antigen is still unknown. Qualities for individual bases were not recorded, and no much larger clone is one base off. From cysteine to phenylalanine, the CDR3 is 16 amino acids long. Only the CDR3 region is kept as DNA, spanning 48 bases read in frame from base 1. CDR1 SEHNR and CDR2 FQNEAQ were looked up in the germline V gene (reference sequence). V gives up 5 bases and J gives up 2 bases, and the segment between their germline ends measures 17 bases. This record comes from a study of response to subunit inactivated influenza vaccine (dated by TCRdb to 2016 to 2018). Looking at the study overall: The study used deep quantitative T cell receptor repertoire profiling to track responses to a trivalent subunit inactivated influenza vaccine.

Paper-wide results and their limitations: According to the authors, only a limited number of new T cells may be recruited by each seasonal influenza vaccination.

Library preparation was by RT-PCR. The sequencing machine was an Illumina HiSeq 2500. TCRdb itself trimmed the public reads at Q25 with fastp, ran MiXCR and retained productive beta chains. Each CDR3 protein appears once, grouped with its most common genes and DNA. The table for this sample lists more than 400,000 distinct CDR3 sequences; roughly 7.9% of them were counted only once. Approximately 14% of the sample is in the top ten clones. The sequence came from a man between 50 and 70 years old who received an inactivated influenza vaccine. Donor details come from another sample of the same person, matched by shared clones. This chain is built from TRBV7-9 and TRBJ2-3, and the D gene may be TRBD2, 6 bases matching. The material was PBMCs from blood, obtained roughly 24 months after vaccination. The CDR3 region: CASSPPALANTDTQYF. The DNA is as follows: TGTGCCAGCAGCCCCCCCGCGCTAGCGAACACAGATACGCAGTATTTT.